Listed below are T cell receptor beta chains from one sample, sequenced in a study of blood T cells in healthy people across ages. Using its own MiXCR run on the 5' RACE reads, TCRdb lists one record per CDR3 protein. The sample carries roughly 800,000 distinct CDR3 sequences, around 36% recorded once. Source material: blood. Receptors were obtained from a man younger than 35 in good health. Each CDR3 is given with its conserved first and last residue. D genes are given only for firm matches. Expanded clones get a size class; other rows say once, few or many, or leave the size out.

abundance: many
j_gene: TRBJ1-1
len: 14
v_gene: TRBV5-1
d_gene: .
CDR3aa: CASSTDRSNTEAFF
CDR3nt: TGCGCCAGCAGCACCGACAGATCTAACACTGAAGCTTTCTTT

abundance: .
j_gene: TRBJ2-5
len: 10
v_gene: TRBV29-1
d_gene: .
CDR3aa: CSVGEGPEYF
CDR3nt: TGCAGCGTTGGCGAAGGGCCGGAGTACTTC

abundance: once
j_gene: TRBJ1-5
len: 16
v_gene: TRBV7-2
d_gene: TRBD1
CDR3aa: CASSSRTGAAGQPQHF
CDR3nt: TGTGCCAGCAGCTCTAGGACAGGGGCAGCGGGACAGCCCCAGCATTTT

abundance: many
j_gene: TRBJ2-3
len: 15
v_gene: TRBV20-1
d_gene: TRBD2
CDR3aa: CSARRGRGGIDTQYF
CDR3nt: TGCAGTGCTAGACGAGGGCGGGGGGGCATTGATACGCAGTATTTT

abundance: .
j_gene: TRBJ2-5
len: 15
v_gene: TRBV20-1
d_gene: TRBD2
CDR3aa: CSARGLAGYYNEQYF
CDR3nt: TGCAGTGCTAGAGGTCTAGCGGGGTACTACAATGAGCAGTACTTC

abundance: many
j_gene: TRBJ2-3
len: 13
v_gene: TRBV4-3
d_gene: .
CDR3aa: CASSQDRGDTQYF
CDR3nt: TGCGCCAGCAGCCAAGATCGAGGGGATACGCAGTATTTT

abundance: many
j_gene: TRBJ1-2
len: 17
v_gene: TRBV4-2
d_gene: .
CDR3aa: CASSQAQPVPGIYGYTF
CDR3nt: TGTGCCAGCAGCCAAGCCCAACCGGTTCCAGGGATCTATGGCTACACCTTC

abundance: .
j_gene: TRBJ2-3
len: 16
v_gene: TRBV27
d_gene: .
CDR3aa: CASSMGWATSTDTQYF
CDR3nt: TGTGCCAGCAGCATGGGGTGGGCAACTAGCACAGATACGCAGTATTTT

abundance: many
j_gene: TRBJ2-1
len: 15
v_gene: TRBV12-3/TRBV12-4
d_gene: TRBD1
CDR3aa: CASTPLAGQGDEQFF
CDR3nt: TGTGCCAGCACTCCCCTTGCCGGACAGGGGGATGAGCAGTTCTTC

abundance: .
j_gene: TRBJ1-1
len: 14
v_gene: TRBV20-1
d_gene: TRBD1
CDR3aa: CSALGQGGITEAFF
CDR3nt: TGCAGTGCTTTGGGACAGGGAGGGATCACTGAAGCTTTCTTT

abundance: .
j_gene: TRBJ2-1
len: 18
v_gene: TRBV4-2
d_gene: TRBD1
CDR3aa: CVSSQTATGTGGYNEQFF
CDR3nt: TGTGTCAGCAGCCAGACGGCGACCGGGACAGGGGGCTACAATGAGCAGTTCTTC

abundance: few
j_gene: TRBJ2-1
len: 17
v_gene: TRBV2
d_gene: .
CDR3aa: CASSEGWRGTSYNEQFF
CDR3nt: TGTGCCAGCAGTGAAGGATGGCGGGGAACGTCCTACAATGAGCAGTTCTTC

abundance: .
j_gene: TRBJ2-2
len: 13
v_gene: TRBV19
d_gene: .
CDR3aa: CASNEGSTGELFF
CDR3nt: TGTGCCAGTAACGAGGGGAGCACCGGGGAGCTGTTTTTT

abundance: .
j_gene: TRBJ2-7
len: 14
v_gene: TRBV7-8
d_gene: .
CDR3aa: CASSLRAGYYEQYF
CDR3nt: TGTGCCAGCAGCTTACGAGCTGGATACTACGAGCAGTACTTC

abundance: few
j_gene: TRBJ1-2
len: 15
v_gene: TRBV9
d_gene: TRBD1
CDR3aa: CASTPRQGIDYGYTF
CDR3nt: TGTGCCAGCACCCCCCGACAGGGGATTGACTATGGCTACACCTTC

abundance: .
j_gene: TRBJ1-1
len: 17
v_gene: TRBV7-9
d_gene: TRBD1
CDR3aa: CASSFEQGTGDRTEAFF
CDR3nt: TGTGCCAGCAGCTTCGAACAGGGGACGGGGGATCGCACTGAAGCTTTCTTT

abundance: few
j_gene: TRBJ2-1
len: 16
v_gene: TRBV12-3/TRBV12-4
d_gene: TRBD2
CDR3aa: CASRGSGGDRYNEQFF
CDR3nt: TGTGCCAGCAGGGGGAGCGGGGGGGACCGATACAATGAGCAGTTCTTC

abundance: many
j_gene: TRBJ2-7
len: 14
v_gene: TRBV7-2
d_gene: .
CDR3aa: CASGQTSRSYEQYF
CDR3nt: TGTGCCAGCGGACAGACTAGTCGGTCCTACGAGCAGTACTTC

abundance: .
j_gene: TRBJ2-1
len: 15
v_gene: TRBV20-1
d_gene: .
CDR3aa: CSVSWRQHSTNEQFF
CDR3nt: TGCAGTGTTAGCTGGAGACAGCACTCAACCAATGAGCAGTTCTTC

abundance: .
j_gene: TRBJ2-1
len: 15
v_gene: TRBV14
d_gene: TRBD2
CDR3aa: CASSRGLAGEETQFF
CDR3nt: TGTGCCAGCAGCCGAGGGCTAGCGGGCGAAGAGACCCAGTTCTTC

abundance: .
j_gene: TRBJ2-7
len: 16
v_gene: TRBV7-2
d_gene: TRBD1
CDR3aa: CASSVDTGTGSYEQYF
CDR3nt: TGTGCCAGCAGCGTCGATACCGGGACAGGGAGCTACGAGCAGTACTTC

abundance: .
j_gene: TRBJ2-3
len: 13
v_gene: TRBV5-1
d_gene: TRBD2
CDR3aa: CASSPERGLAKYF
CDR3nt: TGCGCCAGCAGCCCGGAACGAGGACTAGCTAAGTATTTT

abundance: .
j_gene: TRBJ1-1
len: 15
v_gene: TRBV3-1
d_gene: .
CDR3aa: CASSHRGAGGTEAFF
CDR3nt: TGTGCCAGCAGCCATAGGGGCGCAGGAGGAACTGAAGCTTTCTTT

abundance: .
j_gene: TRBJ2-1
len: 14
v_gene: TRBV10-3
d_gene: .
CDR3aa: CAISAFVAVNEQFF
CDR3nt: TGTGCCATCAGTGCGTTTGTAGCGGTCAATGAGCAGTTCTTC

abundance: .
j_gene: TRBJ2-6
len: 15
v_gene: TRBV6-2/TRBV6-3
d_gene: .
CDR3aa: CASTRQTSGANVLTF
CDR3nt: TGTGCCAGCACTCGCCAAACCTCTGGGGCCAACGTCCTGACTTTC

abundance: few
j_gene: TRBJ1-2
len: 14
v_gene: TRBV4-2
d_gene: .
CDR3aa: CASSTQRASYGYTF
CDR3nt: TGTGCCAGCAGCACTCAAAGGGCCAGCTATGGCTACACCTTC

abundance: many
j_gene: TRBJ1-6
len: 13
v_gene: TRBV12-3/TRBV12-4
d_gene: .
CDR3aa: CASSQDRNSPLHF
CDR3nt: TGTGCCAGCAGCCAAGACAGGAATTCACCCCTCCACTTT

abundance: many
j_gene: TRBJ2-3
len: 15
v_gene: TRBV4-3
d_gene: .
CDR3aa: CASSQDQGGQDTQYF
CDR3nt: TGCGCCAGCAGCCAAGATCAGGGGGGGCAGGATACGCAGTATTTT

abundance: few
j_gene: TRBJ1-2
len: 15
v_gene: TRBV5-1
d_gene: TRBD1
CDR3aa: CASSFGQDRGYGYTF
CDR3nt: TGCGCCAGCAGCTTTGGACAGGACCGGGGCTATGGCTACACCTTC

abundance: few
j_gene: TRBJ1-2
len: 13
v_gene: TRBV20-1
d_gene: TRBD1
CDR3aa: CSGEDRGNYGYTF
CDR3nt: TGCAGTGGCGAGGACAGGGGAAACTATGGCTACACCTTC

abundance: few
j_gene: TRBJ2-1
len: 10
v_gene: TRBV30
d_gene: .
CDR3aa: CAWSGNEQFF
CDR3nt: TGTGCCTGGAGTGGCAATGAGCAGTTCTTC

abundance: .
j_gene: TRBJ2-4
len: 12
v_gene: TRBV7-9
d_gene: .
CDR3aa: CASSLAQNIQYF
CDR3nt: TGTGCCAGCAGCTTAGCTCAGAACATTCAGTACTTC

abundance: .
j_gene: TRBJ1-5
len: 13
v_gene: TRBV6-5
d_gene: TRBD1
CDR3aa: CASNDRVGQPQHF
CDR3nt: TGTGCCAGCAACGACAGGGTCGGGCAGCCCCAGCATTTT

abundance: many
j_gene: TRBJ1-4
len: 15
v_gene: TRBV20-1
d_gene: TRBD1
CDR3aa: CSARRQRQGDEKLFF
CDR3nt: TGCAGTGCTAGACGCCAAAGACAGGGTGACGAAAAACTGTTTTTT

abundance: .
j_gene: TRBJ1-5
len: 15
v_gene: TRBV5-6
d_gene: .
CDR3aa: CASSLGQLNLQPQHF
CDR3nt: TGTGCCAGCAGCCTCGGACAACTAAATCTCCAGCCCCAGCATTTT

abundance: .
j_gene: TRBJ2-3
len: 16
v_gene: TRBV15
d_gene: .
CDR3aa: CATSRDRGGRTDTQYF
CDR3nt: TGTGCCACCAGCAGGGACCGCGGGGGCCGCACAGATACGCAGTATTTT

abundance: .
j_gene: TRBJ1-1
len: 16
v_gene: TRBV9
d_gene: .
CDR3aa: CASSPPRTVRNTEAFF
CDR3nt: TGTGCCAGCAGCCCCCCCCGGACAGTGAGGAACACTGAAGCTTTCTTT

abundance: .
j_gene: TRBJ2-4
len: 12
v_gene: TRBV20-1
d_gene: .
CDR3aa: CSARLVDVEQYF
CDR3nt: TGCAGTGCTAGACTAGTGGACGTTGAGCAGTACTTC

abundance: few
j_gene: TRBJ1-1
len: 15
v_gene: TRBV7-3
d_gene: .
CDR3aa: CASSLTRDLNTEAFF
CDR3nt: TGTGCCAGCAGCTTAACGAGGGACCTGAACACTGAAGCTTTCTTT

abundance: .
j_gene: TRBJ2-3
len: 15
v_gene: TRBV12-3/TRBV12-4
d_gene: .
CDR3aa: CASSRSPSGTDTQYF
CDR3nt: TGTGCCAGCAGCCGCAGCCCCTCGGGCACAGATACGCAGTATTTT

abundance: .
j_gene: TRBJ2-1
len: 18
v_gene: TRBV7-2
d_gene: TRBD1
CDR3aa: CASSRDRGLSGGFNEQFF
CDR3nt: TGTGCCAGCAGCCGGGACAGGGGGCTAAGCGGAGGATTCAATGAGCAGTTCTTC

abundance: few
j_gene: TRBJ1-5
len: 15
v_gene: TRBV4-3
d_gene: .
CDR3aa: CASSQTPGGNQPQHF
CDR3nt: TGCGCCAGCAGCCAAACCCCAGGCGGCAATCAGCCCCAGCATTTT

abundance: .
j_gene: TRBJ1-1
len: 15
v_gene: TRBV20-1
d_gene: .
CDR3aa: CSARAPREGDTEAFF
CDR3nt: TGCAGTGCTAGAGCCCCAAGGGAAGGGGACACTGAAGCTTTCTTT

abundance: once
j_gene: TRBJ2-5
len: 16
v_gene: TRBV7-8
d_gene: TRBD2
CDR3aa: CASSLVRTSGGATSYF
CDR3nt: TGTGCCAGCAGCTTGGTCCGGACTAGCGGGGGCGCCACATCGTACTTC

abundance: .
j_gene: TRBJ2-5
len: 17
v_gene: TRBV29-1
d_gene: TRBD1
CDR3aa: CSSQVDYGTGRQETQYF
CDR3nt: TGCAGCTCTCAAGTTGATTACGGGACAGGACGTCAAGAGACCCAGTACTTC

abundance: .
j_gene: TRBJ2-1
len: 15
v_gene: TRBV6-6
d_gene: TRBD2
CDR3aa: CASSQSGGASNEQFF
CDR3nt: TGTGCCAGCAGTCAAAGCGGGGGGGCAAGTAATGAGCAGTTCTTC

abundance: .
j_gene: TRBJ1-4
len: 16
v_gene: TRBV7-2
d_gene: .
CDR3aa: CASSLGRGPTNEKLFF
CDR3nt: TGTGCCAGCAGCTTAGGCCGGGGGCCAACTAATGAAAAACTGTTTTTT

abundance: .
j_gene: TRBJ2-1
len: 15
v_gene: TRBV18
d_gene: .
CDR3aa: CASSPSPGVSGEQFF
CDR3nt: TGTGCCAGCTCGCCATCTCCGGGGGTATCGGGGGAGCAGTTCTTC

abundance: .
j_gene: TRBJ2-2
len: 18
v_gene: TRBV4-3
d_gene: TRBD2
CDR3aa: CASSQSNGWGGKAGELFF
CDR3nt: TGCGCCAGCAGCCAGTCGAACGGTTGGGGGGGGAAGGCCGGGGAGCTGTTTTTT

abundance: few
j_gene: TRBJ1-2
len: 16
v_gene: TRBV5-1
d_gene: TRBD1
CDR3aa: CASSLAGQGTIYGYTF
CDR3nt: TGCGCCAGCAGTTTGGCCGGACAGGGGACGATATATGGCTACACCTTC

abundance: .
j_gene: TRBJ2-1
len: 18
v_gene: TRBV28
d_gene: .
CDR3aa: CASSLTPGPDSSYNEQFF
CDR3nt: TGTGCCAGCAGTTTAACCCCAGGTCCCGACAGTTCCTACAATGAGCAGTTCTTC

abundance: many
j_gene: TRBJ2-1
len: 15
v_gene: TRBV4-2
d_gene: .
CDR3aa: CASSQSTGTRGEQFF
CDR3nt: TGTGCCAGCAGCCAATCAACGGGGACTCGCGGTGAGCAGTTCTTC

abundance: few
j_gene: TRBJ1-6
len: 14
v_gene: TRBV6-2/TRBV6-3
d_gene: .
CDR3aa: CASRWTSNNSPLHF
CDR3nt: TGTGCCAGCAGGTGGACAAGCAATAATTCACCCCTCCACTTT

abundance: few
j_gene: TRBJ2-3
len: 15
v_gene: TRBV9
d_gene: .
CDR3aa: CASSVGDLRVDTQYF
CDR3nt: TGTGCCAGCAGCGTAGGGGACCTCCGAGTGGATACGCAGTATTTT

abundance: .
j_gene: TRBJ1-5
len: 18
v_gene: TRBV20-1
d_gene: TRBD1
CDR3aa: CSARDSLDRAYSNQPQHF
CDR3nt: TGCAGTGCTAGAGACTCCTTGGACAGGGCGTATAGCAATCAGCCCCAGCATTTT

abundance: few
j_gene: TRBJ1-1
len: 14
v_gene: TRBV6-5
d_gene: .
CDR3aa: CVSSWGRRVTEAFF
CDR3nt: TGTGTCAGCAGTTGGGGGAGGCGGGTCACTGAAGCTTTCTTT

abundance: .
j_gene: TRBJ1-2
len: 15
v_gene: TRBV4-1
d_gene: .
CDR3aa: CASSQVIRDSYGYTF
CDR3nt: TGCGCCAGCAGCCAGGTAATCCGGGACTCCTATGGCTACACCTTC

abundance: many
j_gene: TRBJ2-3
len: 14
v_gene: TRBV24-1
d_gene: .
CDR3aa: CATSGPGAADTQYF
CDR3nt: TGTGCCACCAGTGGTCCCGGTGCGGCAGATACGCAGTATTTT

abundance: .
j_gene: TRBJ1-4
len: 17
v_gene: TRBV5-1
d_gene: TRBD1
CDR3aa: CASSFDRGRLVNEKLFF
CDR3nt: TGCGCCAGCAGCTTTGACAGGGGGCGGCTCGTTAATGAAAAACTGTTTTTT